A single sample is the source of the 22 T cell receptor beta chains below, sequenced in a study of blood T cell repertoires in COVID-19. TCRdb's copy holds only in-frame clones and misses some; the assay was immunoSEQ multiplex PCR. The sample yields more than 150,000 clones, around 87% seen once. Specimen: peripheral blood. The receptors were sampled from a man between 18 and 29 years old with acute or convalescent COVID-19.

V usage is TRBV18 and J usage is TRBJ2-7; 7 bases fit TRBD2. After removal of 3 bases from V and 2 bases from J, the junction contained 7 bases not matched to a gene. The CDR3 contains 15 residues. Germline CDR1 is KGHSH and CDR2 is LQKENI. DNA for the CDR3: TGTGCCAGCTCACCTCCGCGGGGGTTGACCTACGAGCAGTACTTC. This translates into CASSPPRGLTYEQYF.

The rearrangement joins TRBV11-3 to TRBJ2-7; D perhaps matches TRBD1 (5 bases). The V gene lost 3 bases and the J gene lost 7 bases, with 10 bases spanning the gap. Germline V lookup: CDR1 SGHNT, CDR2 YENEEA. The CDR3 is made up of 12 amino acids. In DNA, the CDR3 is TGTGCCAGCAGCTTGCAGGGTGGGGAGCAGTACTTC. Protein product: CASSLQGGEQYF.

This chain links TRBV7-3 with TRBJ2-2; maybe TRBD1 (5 bases). V lost 1 base and J 4 bases, leaving 13 bases between the germline ends. Germline V gene data show CDR1 as SGHTA and CDR2 as FQGTGA. The CDR3 has 16 amino acids. The CDR3 DNA is TGTGCCAGCAGCTTAAACTTGGGGCTCAGCACCGGGGAGCTGTTTTTT. Protein sequence: CASSLNLGLSTGELFF.

The chain carries TRBV28 and TRBJ1-1; D not resolved. The CDR3 sequence is 13 residues long. V lost 2 bases, J lost 1 base, and 5 bases lay in between. The germline V gene has CDR1 MDHEN and CDR2 SYDVKM. This CDR3 is CASSLPRNTEAFF. The CDR3 DNA is TGTGCCAGCAGTTTACCGCGGAACACTGAAGCTTTCTTT.

The CDR3, as DNA: TGTGCCAGCAGTGAACGAGTCGGGGGGATCAACTATGGCTACACCTTC. Its translation is CASSERVGGINYGYTF. The V gene is TRBV6-1, the J gene TRBJ1-2, with D possibly matching TRBD1 (5 bases). The CDR3 totals 16 residues. The germline CDR1 and CDR2 sequences are MNHNS and SASEGT. Trimming removed 2 bases from V and 2 bases from J, with 15 bases in between.

The chain recombines TRBV3-1 (or the pseudogene TRBV3-2) with TRBJ1-2, with 7 bases matching TRBD1. The V and J ends lost 1 base and 4 bases, in that order; junction bases with no gene match: 6. The CDR3 consists of 15 residues. Germline-derived CDR1 and CDR2 are LGHDT and YNNKEL (reference sequence). The CDR3, as DNA: TGTGCCAGCAGCCAAGGCCGGGACAGCTTCTATGGCTACACCTTC. Translating it yields CASSQGRDSFYGYTF.

The chain combines TRBV28 with TRBJ2-2; D is unresolved. CDR3 length: 15 residues. V lost 4 bases, J lost 5 bases, and 14 bases lay in between. Germline CDR1 is MDHEN and CDR2 is SYDVKM. Here the CDR3 DNA reads TGTGCCAGCAGTTCCGACACGACGAGTACCGGGGAGCTGTTTTTT. Protein product: CASSSDTTSTGELFF.

The chain employs TRBV3-1 (or the pseudogene TRBV3-2) and TRBJ2-2; perhaps TRBD2 as D (5 bases). Deletions cut 0 bases from V and 1 base from J, with 9 bases between. This CDR3 has 16 amino acids. Germline V gene sequence: CDR1 LGHDT, CDR2 YNNKEL (reference sequence). The chain's CDR3 is CASSQEFEGNTGELFF. The CDR3 DNA is TGTGCCAGCAGCCAAGAATTTGAGGGGAACACCGGGGAGCTGTTTTTT.

This clone has at least ten counts. The J gene is TRBJ1-2, the V gene TRBV2; 7 bases are a match to TRBD1. V was clipped by 7 bases and J by 4 bases; unmatched bases: 9. The CDR3 covers 14 residues. CDR1 is SNHLY and CDR2 is FYNNEI in the germline V gene. For the CDR3, the DNA is TGTGCCAGCACCGGACCGGGACAGATCTATGGCTACACCTTC. Translating gives CASTGPGQIYGYTF.

The chain uses TRBV24-1 and TRBJ1-5, with D perhaps matching TRBD1 (6 bases). The CDR3 consists of 15 residues. V was cut by 2 bases and J by 13 bases, with 20 bases left in between. Looked up from germline, CDR1 is KGHDR and CDR2 is SFDVKD. The CDR3 here is CATSDSQGSGEHQHF. The DNA of the CDR3 is TGTGCCACCAGTGATTCTCAGGGGTCCGGTGAGCATCAGCATTTT.

The rearrangement links TRBV5-1 to TRBJ1-4; 11 bases line up with TRBD1. The CDR3 totals 18 residues. V gave up 4 bases and J gave up 7 bases; unmatched junction bases: 15. Germline V lookup: CDR1 SGHRS, CDR2 YFSETQ. The CDR3: CASSRAGTGGIVGEKLFF. Written as DNA, the CDR3 is TGCGCCAGCAGCCGGGCTGGGACAGGGGGGATAGTTGGTGAAAAACTGTTTTTT.

This clone was recorded once. V is TRBV5-4 and J is TRBJ1-2; the D gene is possibly TRBD1 (6 bases). The CDR3 spans 13 residues. The germline CDR1 and CDR2 sequences are SGHNT and YYREEE (reference sequence). V lost 4 bases, J lost 8 bases, and 15 bases lay in between. The CDR3 loop reads CASSNGQSQGYTF. The CDR3, as DNA: TGTGCCAGCAGCAATGGACAGAGTCAAGGCTACACCTTC. The complete variable domain, with remaining parts taken from reference TRBV5-4 and TRBJ1-2, reads ETGVTQSPTHLIKTRGQQVTLRCSSQSGHNTVSWYQQALGQGPQFIFQYYREEENGRGNFPPRFSGLQFPNYSSELNVNALELDDSALYLCASSNGQSQGYTFGSGTRLTVV.

This chain joins TRBV15 and TRBJ2-1; D is ambiguous. The germline V gene encodes CDR1 LNHNV and CDR2 YYDKDF (reference sequence). Deletions cut 0 bases from V and 4 bases from J, with 10 bases between. The CDR3 is made up of 15 amino acids. The CDR3 region has the DNA TGTGCCACCAGCAGAGATCCAGGAATATACAATGAGCAGTTCTTC. Encoded protein: CATSRDPGIYNEQFF.

This clone was detected once. The V call is TRBV5-1, the J call TRBJ1-2; unclear D gene. The CDR3 covers 15 residues. CDR1 is SGHRS, CDR2 YFSETQ, per germline. V lost 3 bases and J lost 0, with 12 bases in between. CDR3 loop: CASSYLSASNYGYTF. Here the CDR3 DNA reads TGCGCCAGCAGCTACCTAAGTGCGTCTAACTATGGCTACACCTTC.

The chain links TRBV14 to TRBJ2-1; tentative D call: TRBD2 (6 bases). The V and J ends lost 6 bases and 3 bases respectively, with 18 bases between them. CDR1 and CDR2 (germline): SGHDN, FVKESK. The CDR3 is 16 residues long. CDR3 region: CASSRRLAGYYNEQFF. CDR3 bases: TGTGCCAGCAGTCGAAGATTGGCGGGGTACTACAATGAGCAGTTCTTC. Using reference TRBV14 and TRBJ2-1 for the parts outside the CDR3, the full variable domain is EAGVTQFPSHSVIEKGQTVTLRCDPISGHDNLYWYRRVMGKEIKFLLHFVKESKQDESGMPNNRFLAERTGGTYSTLKVQPAELEDSGVYFCASSRRLAGYYNEQFFGPGTRLTVL.

The rearrangement joins TRBV2 to TRBJ1-5; a weak D match, TRBD1 (6 bases). The CDR3 has 15 residues. The germline CDR1 and CDR2 sequences are SNHLY and FYNNEI. Deletions cut 3 bases from V and 1 base from J, with 10 bases between. The CDR3 nucleotides read TGTGCCAGCAGTGAGACCAGGGGCAGCAATCAGCCCCAGCATTTT. Translation: CASSETRGSNQPQHF.

The rearrangement joins TRBV7-3 to TRBJ1-4; TRBD1 might be the D (5 bases). The V and J ends lost 1 base and 7 bases respectively, with 13 bases between them. The CDR3 sequence is 15 residues long. The V gene's germline CDR1 is SGHTA and CDR2 FQGTGA. Here the CDR3 reads CASSLKVQGFEKLFF. As DNA, the CDR3 is TGTGCCAGCAGCTTAAAGGTGCAGGGTTTTGAAAAACTGTTTTTT.

This chain joins TRBV24-1 and TRBJ2-2, with a weak D call TRBD2 (6 bases). Per germline, CDR1 KGHDR and CDR2 SFDVKD. CDR3 length equals 17 residues. The V end was cut by 5 bases, the J end by 0 bases, with 15 bases between. The CDR3 here is CATSAPIAGTNTGELFF. The CDR3 DNA is TGTGCCACCAGTGCCCCTATTGCGGGGACGAACACCGGGGAGCTGTTTTTT.

The chain links TRBV3-1 (or the pseudogene TRBV3-2) to TRBJ2-7, with D possibly being TRBD2 (5 bases). Trimming took 4 bases from V and 0 from J, leaving 13 bases between them. Germline-derived CDR1 and CDR2 are LGHDT and YNNKEL (reference sequence). The CDR3 is made up of 15 amino acids. The CDR3 region has the DNA TGTGCCAGCAGCCGAACCGGGATCTACTCCTACGAGCAGTACTTC. It translates to CASSRTGIYSYEQYF.

This clone was counted between two and nine times. The same CDR3 also results from other DNA sequences found in this sample. The genes are TRBV27 and TRBJ1-5; no clear D. Looked up from germline, CDR1 is MNHEY and CDR2 is SMNVEV (reference sequence). V lost 3 bases and J lost 0, with 9 bases in between. CDR3 size: 15 residues. Here the CDR3 reads CASSLSGISNQPQHF. In DNA, the CDR3 is TGTGCCAGCAGTTTGTCCGGGATTAGCAATCAGCCCCAGCATTTT.

The V call is TRBV6-6, the J call TRBJ2-1; 10 bases match TRBD1. The CDR3 extends over 16 amino acids. CDR1 and CDR2 (germline): MNHNY, SVGAGI (reference sequence). Germline trimming cut 5 bases from V and 0 bases from J; bases unmatched to any gene: 4. CDR3 in amino acids: CASSGTGESSYNEQFF. The CDR3 DNA is TGTGCCAGCAGTGGGACAGGGGAAAGCTCCTACAATGAGCAGTTCTTC.

This rearrangement joins TRBV14 to TRBJ1-1, with a tentative D call TRBD1 (6 bases). The CDR3 totals 13 residues. Germline V CDR1 and CDR2: SGHDN, FVKESK. Trimming pared 5 bases from V and 6 bases from J, leaving 13 bases between. CDR3 bases: TGTGCCAGCAGCATTACAGGGTTCGCTGAAGCTTTCTTT. Translation gives CASSITGFAEAFF.